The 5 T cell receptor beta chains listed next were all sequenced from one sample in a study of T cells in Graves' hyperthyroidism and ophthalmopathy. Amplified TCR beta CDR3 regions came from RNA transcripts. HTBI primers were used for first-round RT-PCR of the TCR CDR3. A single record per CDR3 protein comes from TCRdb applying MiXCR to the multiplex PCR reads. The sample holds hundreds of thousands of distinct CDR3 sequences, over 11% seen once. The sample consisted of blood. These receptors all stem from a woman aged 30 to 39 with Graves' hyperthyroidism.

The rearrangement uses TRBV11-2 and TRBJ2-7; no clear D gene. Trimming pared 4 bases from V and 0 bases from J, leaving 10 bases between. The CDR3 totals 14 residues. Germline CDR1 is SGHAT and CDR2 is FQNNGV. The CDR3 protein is CASSSFSSSYEQYF. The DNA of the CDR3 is TGTGCCAGCAGCTCTTTTTCTTCCTCCTACGAGCAGTACTTC.

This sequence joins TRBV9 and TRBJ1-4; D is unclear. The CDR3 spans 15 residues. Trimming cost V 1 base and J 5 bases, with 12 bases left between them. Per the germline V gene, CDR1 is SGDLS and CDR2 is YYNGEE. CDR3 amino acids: CASSVQASRNEKLFF. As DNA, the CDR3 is TGTGCCAGCAGCGTACAGGCCTCAAGGAATGAAAAACTGTTTTTT.

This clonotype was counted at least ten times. In nucleotides, the CDR3 is TGTGCCAGCAGCCGGGCCCCCTTAGCGGGAGGTGACACAGATACGCAGTATTTT. Its translation is CASSRAPLAGGDTDTQYF. The chain joins TRBV7-8 to TRBJ2-3; 10 nucleotides line up with TRBD2. The CDR3 is made up of 18 amino acids. The V gene's germline CDR1 is SGHVS and CDR2 FQNEAQ. With 5 bases clipped from V and 2 bases from J, the junction kept 13 bases outside the gene matches.

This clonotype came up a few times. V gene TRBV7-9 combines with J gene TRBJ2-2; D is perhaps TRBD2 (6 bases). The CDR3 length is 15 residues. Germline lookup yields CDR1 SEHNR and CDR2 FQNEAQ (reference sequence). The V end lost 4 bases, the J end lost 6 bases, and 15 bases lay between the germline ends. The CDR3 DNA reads TGTGCCAGCAGCTCCGCGGGATTAGGTGCCGGGGAGCTGTTTTTT. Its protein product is CASSSAGLGAGELFF.

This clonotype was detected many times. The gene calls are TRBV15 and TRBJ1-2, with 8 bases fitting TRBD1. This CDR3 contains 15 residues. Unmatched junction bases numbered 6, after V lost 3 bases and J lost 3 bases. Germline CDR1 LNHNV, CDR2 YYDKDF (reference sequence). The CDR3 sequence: CATSSLGQGDYGYTF. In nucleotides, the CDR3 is TGTGCCACCAGCAGCCTAGGACAGGGCGACTATGGCTACACCTTC.